This entry lists 23 T cell receptor beta chains sequenced from one sample in a study of blood T cell repertoires in COVID-19. Some clones are missing from TCRdb's copy, which holds only in-frame ones; the method was immunoSEQ multiplex PCR. The table records 65,000 or so clones, approximately 82% of them present only once. Source material: peripheral blood. The receptors come from a man between 60 and 75 years old with acute or convalescent COVID-19.

This clone showed up just once. The chain employs TRBV24-1 and TRBJ1-6; 9 bases fit TRBD1. In germline, CDR1 is KGHDR, CDR2 SFDVKD. V lost 1 base to trimming and J lost 9 bases; unmatched junction nucleotides: 15. The CDR3 sequence is 19 residues long. CDR3 protein: CATSDFSRYPGTGFSPLHF. DNA of the CDR3: TGTGCCACCAGTGATTTCTCACGTTACCCCGGGACAGGGTTTTCACCCCTCCACTTT.

In this sample, this clone turned up once. The chain uses TRBV11-2 and TRBJ1-6; a weak D match, TRBD1 (5 bases). The CDR3 totals 16 residues. CDR1 and CDR2 from the germline V gene are SGHAT and FQNNGV. V dropped 2 bases and J dropped 3 bases, with 11 bases sitting between them. In DNA, the CDR3 is TGTGCCAGCAGCTTATCAGGGATGGGCTATAATTCACCCCTCCACTTT. Translation: CASSLSGMGYNSPLHF.

This rearrangement joins TRBV24-1 to TRBJ1-2, with TRBD1 identical over 8 bases. The V gene's germline CDR1 is KGHDR and CDR2 SFDVKD. The CDR3 consists of 16 residues. V lost 2 bases and J lost 7; bases outside the gene matches: 11. CDR3: CATSDSGVRGRGGYTF. The CDR3 coding sequence is TGTGCCACCAGTGATTCTGGAGTCAGGGGGCGCGGTGGCTACACCTTC.

This sequence joins TRBV11-2 and TRBJ2-3; no definite D call. V was pared by 0 bases and J by 1 base, with 11 bases between. Germline CDR1 and CDR2: SGHAT and FQNNGV. There are 16 residues in the CDR3. The CDR3 region has the DNA TGTGCCAGCAGCTTAGATACGCATCGGGGCACAGATACGCAGTATTTT. It translates to CASSLDTHRGTDTQYF.

J is TRBJ2-3 and V is TRBV4-2; 12 bases line up with TRBD2. Germline V gene sequence: CDR1 LGHNA, CDR2 YNFKEQ. V trimming: 0 bases; J trimming: 0 bases; junction bases outside the gene matches: 1. This CDR3 is built from 17 residues. The CDR3 DNA reads as TGTGCCAGCAGCCAAGAAGGGACTAGCGGGAGCACAGATACGCAGTATTTT. This gives the protein CASSQEGTSGSTDTQYF.

A single count supports this clone. The V gene is TRBV5-6, the J gene TRBJ1-5; no clear D. The CDR3 is 13 amino acids. Germline V gives CDR1 SGHDT, CDR2 YYEEEE. V was shortened by 2 bases and J by 4 bases, with 7 bases between the two germline ends. CDR3 sequence: CASSFGRNQPQHF. The CDR3 nucleotides read TGTGCCAGCAGCTTCGGTCGTAATCAGCCCCAGCATTTT.

CDR3 in DNA: TGTGCCCGACGAACGGAGAACCGCTATGGCTACACCTTC. It encodes CARRTENRYGYTF. This chain links TRBV30 with TRBJ1-2; no reliable D call. V was shortened by 8 bases and J by 4 bases, with 17 bases between the two germline ends. The CDR3 sequence is 13 residues long. The V gene's germline CDR1 is GTSNPN and CDR2 SVGIG (reference sequence). The full variable domain, rest sourced from reference TRBV30 and TRBJ1-2, is SQTIHQWPATLVQPVGSPLSLECTVEGTSNPNLYWYRQAAGRGLQLLFYSVGIGQISSEVPQNLSASRPQDRQFILSSKKLLLSDSGFYLCARRTENRYGYTFGSGTRLTVV.

The V and J genes are TRBV20-1 and TRBJ2-1; 13 bases line up with TRBD2. Germline CDR1 DFQATT, CDR2 SNEGSKA (reference sequence). The CDR3 contains 15 residues. V was pared by 3 bases and J by 7 bases, with 6 bases of the junction left unmatched. CDR3 protein: CSASGGLAGKNEQFF. DNA of the CDR3: TGCAGTGCTAGTGGGGGACTAGCGGGGAAAAATGAGCAGTTCTTC.

This clone appeared a few times. Germline and junction disagree at one end, which may indicate a read error. This chain links TRBV4-2 with TRBJ2-3; a weak D match, TRBD2 (7 bases). The CDR3 runs to 14 residues. Germline V gene lookup returns CDR1 LGHNA and CDR2 YNFKEQ. The CDR3 DNA follows: TGTGCCAGCAGCCAAGATCAAAACGGGGGGCCCATGGATTTT. It yields the protein CASSQDQNGGPMDF.

This rearrangement joins TRBV28 to TRBJ1-1, with unresolved D. V gave up 2 bases and J gave up 11 bases, with 15 bases separating them. The CDR3 has 13 amino acids. CDR1 and CDR2 from the germline V gene are MDHEN and SYDVKM. The CDR3 DNA reads as TGTGCCAGCAGTTTAGGTATAGGCCAGCGGGCTTTCTTT. Amino acids: CASSLGIGQRAFF.

V gene TRBV20-1 combines with J gene TRBJ2-3, with no clear D. The CDR3 has 11 residues. Germline V gene lookup returns CDR1 DFQATT and CDR2 SNEGSKA (reference sequence). V was clipped by 3 bases and J by 4 bases, with 5 bases between them. CDR3: CSASRADTQYF. The CDR3 DNA sequence: TGCAGTGCTAGTCGGGCAGATACGCAGTATTTT.

The V gene is TRBV24-1, the J gene TRBJ2-3, with TRBD1 identical over 8 bases. Germline V gene lookup returns CDR1 KGHDR and CDR2 SFDVKD. J was trimmed by 1 base and V by 4 bases; bases with no gene match: 3. CDR3 length: 15 amino acids. This chain's CDR3 is CATSDPTGGTDTQYF. CDR3 DNA: TGTGCCACCAGTGACCCGACAGGGGGCACAGATACGCAGTATTTT.

A few counts support this clone. V gene TRBV10-3 combines with J gene TRBJ1-1, with D unclear. The CDR3 has 12 residues. The germline V gene encodes CDR1 ENHRY and CDR2 SYGVKD. V lost 3 bases, J lost 1 base, and 3 bases lay in between. The chain's CDR3 is CAISDRNTEAFF. CDR3 DNA: TGTGCCATCAGTGACAGGAACACTGAAGCTTTCTTT.

The chain recombines TRBV24-1 with TRBJ2-1; tentative D call: TRBD1 (6 bases). Germline V gene lookup returns CDR1 KGHDR and CDR2 SFDVKD. The CDR3 has 14 amino acids. V gave up 1 base and J gave up 6 bases, with 9 bases separating them. CDR3 in DNA: TGTGCCACCAGTGATTTCGTGGACAGCAATGAGCAGTTCTTC. The encoded protein is CATSDFVDSNEQFF.

In nucleotides, the CDR3 is TGTGCCAGCAGCCTCGGGGGGACGGTCTATGGCTACACCTTC. Encoded protein: CASSLGGTVYGYTF. The J gene is TRBJ1-2, the V gene TRBV7-8; D is perhaps TRBD1 (5 bases). V lost 5 bases to trimming and J lost 4 bases, with 14 bases between them. Germline V gene sequence: CDR1 SGHVS, CDR2 FQNEAQ. The CDR3 sequence is 14 residues long.

The rearrangement joins TRBV30 to TRBJ1-1; 7 bases align to TRBD1. The CDR3 length is 13 residues. V shed 5 bases, J shed 11 bases, and the junction held 14 bases outside the gene matches. In germline, CDR1 is GTSNPN, CDR2 SVGIG (reference sequence). The CDR3 sequence: CAWSLLSSQGAFF. As DNA, the CDR3 is TGTGCCTGGTCATTGCTCTCCTCACAGGGGGCTTTCTTT.

In regard to this clone: In the same sample, other DNA sequences code for this CDR3. The chain has TRBV7-9 and TRBJ2-3; D might be TRBD1 (5 bases). The V gene lost 2 bases and the J gene lost 0 bases, with 6 bases spanning the gap. The CDR3 is 14 residues long. CDR1 SEHNR and CDR2 FQNEAQ come from the germline V gene (reference sequence). CDR3 sequence reads: CASSLQGSTDTQYF. The CDR3 region has the DNA TGTGCCAGCAGCTTACAGGGTAGCACAGATACGCAGTATTTT.

The chain recombines TRBV13 with TRBJ1-1; no clear D gene. Per germline, CDR1 PRHDT and CDR2 FYEKMQ (reference sequence). Trimming removed 5 bases from V and 3 bases from J, with 10 bases in between. The CDR3 runs 13 residues. Here the CDR3 DNA reads TGTGCCAGCAGCCTACAGTGGTACACTGAAGCTTTCTTT. Translating gives CASSLQWYTEAFF.

This clone was seen a handful of times. The chain has TRBV12-3 or TRBV12-4 and TRBJ2-2; tentatively, D is TRBD1 (5 bases). The CDR3 length is 13 residues. Trimming left V 6 bases short and J 5 bases short, with 10 bases between. CDR3 region: CASRERQTGELFF. CDR3 nucleotide sequence: TGTGCCAGCAGAGAGAGACAGACCGGGGAGCTGTTTTTT.

This sequence joins TRBV5-4 and TRBJ2-5; 9 bases map to TRBD1. CDR3 length: 16 residues. The V and J ends lost 3 bases and 4 bases, in that order; junction bases with no gene match: 10. Germline CDR1 is SGHNT and CDR2 is YYREEE (reference sequence). The DNA of the CDR3 is TGTGCCAGCAGCTGGAGGGACAGGGATGATGGAGAGACCCAGTACTTC. Its translation: CASSWRDRDDGETQYF.

The CDR3 loop reads CASSLGRTTDTQYF. DNA of the CDR3: TGTGCCAGCTCCTTGGGGAGGACCACAGATACGCAGTATTTT. The chain is built from TRBV18 and TRBJ2-3, with TRBD2 as a possible D gene (6 bases). From germline, CDR1 is KGHSH and CDR2 LQKENI. With 6 bases removed from V and 2 bases from J, the gap between germline ends came to 12 bases. The CDR3 spans 14 residues.

This sequence joins TRBV2 and TRBJ2-3, with TRBD2 matching 8 bases. The germline V gene has CDR1 SNHLY and CDR2 FYNNEI. The CDR3 totals 15 residues. V lost 10 bases and J lost 4; bases outside the gene matches: 13. In nucleotides, the CDR3 is TGTGCCATCCTCGTTGTAGCGGGGTTTCCAGATACGCAGTATTTT. It specifies CAILVVAGFPDTQYF.

The chain carries TRBV5-1 and TRBJ2-2; D remains unclear. In germline, CDR1 is SGHRS, CDR2 YFSETQ. V was clipped by 0 bases and J by 0 bases, with 3 bases between them. This CDR3 is 14 amino acids long. The CDR3 bases are TGCGCCAGCAGCTTGGCATCGAACACCGGGGAGCTGTTTTTT. Its translation is CASSLASNTGELFF.